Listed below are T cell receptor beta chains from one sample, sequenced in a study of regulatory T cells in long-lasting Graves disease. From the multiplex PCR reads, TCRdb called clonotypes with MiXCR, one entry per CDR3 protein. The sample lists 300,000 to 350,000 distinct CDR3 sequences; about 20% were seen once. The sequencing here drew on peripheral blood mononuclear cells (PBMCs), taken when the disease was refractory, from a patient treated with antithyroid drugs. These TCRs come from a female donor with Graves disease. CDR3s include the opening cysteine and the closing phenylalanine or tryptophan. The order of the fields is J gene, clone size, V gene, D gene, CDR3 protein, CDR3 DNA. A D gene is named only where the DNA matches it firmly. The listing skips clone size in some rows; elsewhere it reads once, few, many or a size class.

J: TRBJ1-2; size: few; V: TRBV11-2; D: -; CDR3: CASSQQAGGSNYGYTF; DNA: TGCGCCAGCAGCCAGCAGGCGGGGGGGTCTAACTATGGCTACACCTTC
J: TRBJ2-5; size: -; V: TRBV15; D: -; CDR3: CATSRDQGLETQYF; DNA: TGTGCCACCAGCAGAGATCAGGGGCTGGAGACCCAGTACTTC
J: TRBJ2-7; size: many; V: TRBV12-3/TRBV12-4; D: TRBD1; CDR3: CASSPTPRDRGYEQYF; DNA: TGTGCCAGCAGTCCCACCCCCCGGGACAGGGGCTACGAGCAGTACTTC
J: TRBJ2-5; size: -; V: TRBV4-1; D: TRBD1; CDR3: CASSQETGVETQYF; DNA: TGCGCCAGCAGCCAAGAGACAGGGGTGGAGACCCAGTACTTC
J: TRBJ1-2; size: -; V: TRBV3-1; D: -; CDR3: CASSRLGSPDGYTF; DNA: TGTGCCAGCAGCCGCTTAGGGTCCCCTGATGGCTACACCTTC
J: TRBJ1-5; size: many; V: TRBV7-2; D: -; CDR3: CASSLLEGLWPQHF; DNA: TGTGCCAGCAGCTTATTGGAGGGATTGTGGCCCCAGCATTTT
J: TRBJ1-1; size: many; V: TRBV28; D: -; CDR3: CASRTDITEAFF; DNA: TGTGCCAGCAGGACTGACATCACTGAAGCTTTCTTT
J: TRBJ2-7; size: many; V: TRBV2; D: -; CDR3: CAGQGRNYEQYF; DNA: TGTGCCGGCCAGGGGCGGAACTACGAGCAGTACTTC
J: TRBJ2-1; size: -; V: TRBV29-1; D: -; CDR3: CSVPKGSATYNEQFF; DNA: TGCAGCGTCCCTAAGGGGAGCGCCACCTACAATGAGCAGTTCTTC
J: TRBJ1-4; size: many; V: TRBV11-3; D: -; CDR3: CASTRGPEGNEKLFF; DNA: TGTGCCAGCACCCGAGGGCCCGAAGGGAATGAAAAACTGTTTTTT
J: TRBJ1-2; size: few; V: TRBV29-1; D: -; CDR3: CSARRGDGLYGYTF; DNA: TGCAGCGCCCGAAGGGGGGACGGGCTCTATGGCTACACCTTC
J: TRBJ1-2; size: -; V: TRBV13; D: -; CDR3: CASRKKGWGIYGYTF; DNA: TGTGCCAGCAGAAAAAAAGGGTGGGGAATCTATGGCTACACCTTC
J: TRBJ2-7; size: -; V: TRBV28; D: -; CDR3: CASITTRRGAYEQYF; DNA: TGTGCCAGCATCACAACCCGGAGAGGGGCCTACGAGCAGTACTTC
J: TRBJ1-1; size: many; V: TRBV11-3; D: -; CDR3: CASSLKRNAEAFF; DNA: TGTGCCAGCAGCTTAAAAAGGAACGCTGAAGCTTTCTTT
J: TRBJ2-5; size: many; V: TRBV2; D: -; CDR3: CASNSQETQYF; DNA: TGTGCCAGCAACAGCCAAGAGACCCAGTACTTC
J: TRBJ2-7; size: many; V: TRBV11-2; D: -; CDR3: CASSPRGRFTYEQYF; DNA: TGTGCCAGCAGCCCCAGGGGCCGTTTTACCTACGAGCAGTACTTC
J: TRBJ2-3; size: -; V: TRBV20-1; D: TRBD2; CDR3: CSASYGTSGNTDTQYF; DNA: TGCAGTGCTAGCTACGGGACTAGCGGGAACACAGATACGCAGTATTTT
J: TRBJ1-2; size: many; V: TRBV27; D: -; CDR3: CASSLSFREGYGYTF; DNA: TGTGCCAGCAGTTTATCGTTCAGGGAAGGCTATGGCTACACCTTC
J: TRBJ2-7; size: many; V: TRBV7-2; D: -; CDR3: CASSLVEGQSYEQYF; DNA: TGTGCCAGCAGCTTAGTTGAGGGGCAATCCTACGAGCAGTACTTC
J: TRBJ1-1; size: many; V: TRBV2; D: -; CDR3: CASKGGLAIEAFF; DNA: TGTGCCAGCAAGGGGGGGCTGGCGATTGAAGCTTTCTTT
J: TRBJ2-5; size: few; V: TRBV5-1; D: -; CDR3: CASTYVGEETQYF; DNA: TGCGCCAGCACCTACGTAGGGGAGGAGACCCAGTACTTC
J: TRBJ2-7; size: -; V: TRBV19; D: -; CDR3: CASSPTPTYGDEQYF; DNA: TGTGCCAGTAGCCCCACCCCCACGTACGGCGACGAGCAGTACTTC
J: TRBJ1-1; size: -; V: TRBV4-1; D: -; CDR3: CASRQGYRNQAFF; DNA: TGCGCCAGCAGACAAGGGTACAGGAATCAAGCTTTCTTT
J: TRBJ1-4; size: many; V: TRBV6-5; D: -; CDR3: CASSYSRRGVTNEKLFF; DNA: TGTGCCAGCAGTTACAGCCGGCGAGGCGTAACTAATGAAAAACTGTTTTTT
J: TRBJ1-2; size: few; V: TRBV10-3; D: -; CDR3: CAISESGAGYTF; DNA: TGTGCCATCAGTGAATCCGGGGCCGGCTACACCTTC
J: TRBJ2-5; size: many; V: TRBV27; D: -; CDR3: CASSGPGEETQYF; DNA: TGTGCCAGCAGTGGTCCGGGAGAAGAGACCCAGTACTTC
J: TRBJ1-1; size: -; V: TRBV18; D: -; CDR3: CASSPQLNMMNTEAFF; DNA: TGTGCCAGCTCCCCACAGCTGAATATGATGAACACTGAAGCTTTCTTT
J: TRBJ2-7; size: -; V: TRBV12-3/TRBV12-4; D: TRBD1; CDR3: CASSFLPSTGPYEQYF; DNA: TGTGCCAGCAGTTTTCTCCCCTCGACAGGGCCCTACGAGCAGTACTTC
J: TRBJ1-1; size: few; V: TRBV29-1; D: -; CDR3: CSVVTGSSTEAFF; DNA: TGCAGCGTTGTAACAGGGAGTTCAACTGAAGCTTTCTTT
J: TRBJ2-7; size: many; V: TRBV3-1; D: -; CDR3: CASSHGITSYEQYF; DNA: TGTGCCAGCAGCCACGGGATCACCTCCTACGAGCAGTACTTC
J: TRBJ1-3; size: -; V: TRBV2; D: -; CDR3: CASSEVRSSGNTIYF; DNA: TGTGCCAGCAGTGAAGTTCGTAGCTCTGGAAACACCATATATTTT
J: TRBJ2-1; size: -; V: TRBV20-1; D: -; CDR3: CSAASRRGYNEQFF; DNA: TGCAGTGCCGCTTCTCGGCGAGGGTACAATGAGCAGTTCTTC
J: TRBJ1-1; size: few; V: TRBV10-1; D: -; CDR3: CASSTGSDTEAFF; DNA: TGCGCCAGCAGTACAGGGAGTGACACTGAAGCTTTCTTT
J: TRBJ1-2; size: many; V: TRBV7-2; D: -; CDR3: CASSFPNYGYTF; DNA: TGTGCCAGCAGCTTCCCGAACTATGGCTACACCTTC
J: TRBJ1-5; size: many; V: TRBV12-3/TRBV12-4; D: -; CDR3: CASSLAGSSNQPQHF; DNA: TGTGCCAGCAGTTTAGCGGGGAGTAGCAATCAGCCCCAGCATTTT
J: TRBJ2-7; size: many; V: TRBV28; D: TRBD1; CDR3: CASSFTARGLYEQYF; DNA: TGTGCCAGCAGTTTTACTGCCAGGGGGTTATACGAGCAGTACTTC
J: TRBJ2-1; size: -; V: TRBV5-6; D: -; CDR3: CASSVNLNEQFF; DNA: TGTGCCAGCAGCGTCAACCTCAATGAGCAGTTCTTC
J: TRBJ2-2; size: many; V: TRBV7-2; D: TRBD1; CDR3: CASSLATGSPGELFF; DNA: TGTGCCAGCAGCTTAGCGACAGGGAGTCCCGGGGAGCTGTTTTTT
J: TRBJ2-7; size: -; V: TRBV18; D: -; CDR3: CASSPVTDYSYEQYF; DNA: TGTGCCAGCTCACCAGTTACGGACTACTCCTACGAGCAGTACTTC
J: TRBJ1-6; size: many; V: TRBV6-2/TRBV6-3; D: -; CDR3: CASSYPTANSPLHF; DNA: TGTGCCAGCAGTTACCCGACAGCTAATTCACCCCTCCACTTT
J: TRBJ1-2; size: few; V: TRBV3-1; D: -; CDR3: CASSTTGGDGYTF; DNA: TGTGCCAGCAGCACTACGGGAGGGGATGGCTACACCTTC
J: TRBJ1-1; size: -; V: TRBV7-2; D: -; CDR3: CASSLVAGASAEAFF; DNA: TGTGCCAGCAGCTTAGTGGCCGGGGCGTCTGCTGAAGCTTTCTTT
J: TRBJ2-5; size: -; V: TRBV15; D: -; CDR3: CATSSLRVSGETQYF; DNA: TGTGCCACCAGCAGCTTAAGGGTTTCAGGAGAGACCCAGTACTTC
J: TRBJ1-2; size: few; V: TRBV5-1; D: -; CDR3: CASSLGPANNYGYTF; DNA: TGCGCCAGCAGCCTTGGTCCAGCAAACAACTATGGCTACACCTTC
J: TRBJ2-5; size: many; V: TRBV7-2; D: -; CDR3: CASSLAGRGETQYF; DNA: TGTGCCAGCAGCTTAGCGGGCCGAGGAGAGACCCAGTACTTC
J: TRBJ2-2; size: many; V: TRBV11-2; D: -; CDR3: CASSYRPGGPDTGELFF; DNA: TGTGCCAGCAGCTACAGACCAGGGGGGCCGGACACCGGGGAGCTGTTTTTT
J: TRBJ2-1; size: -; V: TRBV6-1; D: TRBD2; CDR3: CASSEALAGGSWRGSYNEQFF; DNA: TGTGCCAGCAGTGAAGCGCTTGCGGGAGGGTCTTGGCGGGGCTCCTACAATGAGCAGTTCTTC
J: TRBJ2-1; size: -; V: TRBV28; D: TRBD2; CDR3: CANPTSGRARLNNEQFF; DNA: TGTGCCAACCCGACTAGCGGGAGGGCCAGGCTCAACAATGAGCAGTTCTTC
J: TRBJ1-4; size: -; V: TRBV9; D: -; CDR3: CASSNPAIEKLFF; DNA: TGTGCCAGCAGCAACCCGGCGATTGAAAAACTGTTTTTT
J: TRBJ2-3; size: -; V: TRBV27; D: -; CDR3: CASSWPYRAESTDTQYF; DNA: TGTGCCAGCAGTTGGCCCTACCGGGCGGAAAGCACAGATACGCAGTATTTT
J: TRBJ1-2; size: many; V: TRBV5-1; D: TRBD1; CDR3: CASSPRTGSYGYTF; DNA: TGCGCCAGCAGCCCAAGGACAGGGAGCTATGGCTACACCTTC
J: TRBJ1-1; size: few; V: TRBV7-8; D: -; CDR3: CASSLITVNTEAFF; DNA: TGTGCCAGCAGCCTAATAACCGTGAACACTGAAGCTTTCTTT
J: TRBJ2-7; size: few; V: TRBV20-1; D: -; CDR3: CSARDLLRNRRDEQYF; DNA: TGCAGTGCTAGAGATCTTCTTAGGAACCGGAGGGACGAGCAGTACTTC
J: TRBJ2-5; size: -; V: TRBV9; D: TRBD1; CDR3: CASSVAPSGGTGEETQYF; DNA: TGTGCCAGCAGCGTAGCCCCCTCTGGCGGGACAGGGGAAGAGACCCAGTACTTC